The clone carrying this T cell receptor (beta chain) was seen just once. If patients had autoimmune disease history or systemic immunosuppression, they were excluded. These data originate in a study of OX40 agonist ivuxolimab in advanced cancers. About the research overall: Patients received intravenous ivuxolimab every 2 weeks at 0.01 to 10 mg/kg. The study reported partial responses in three patients: one hepatocellular carcinoma, two cutaneous melanoma.

Assay used: immunoSEQ multiplex PCR; TCRdb lists only in-frame clones, some missing. The sample carries about 82,000 clones, around 88% recorded once. The sample in question was CD4+ or CD8+ T cells sorted from blood, obtained in a trial of the OX40 agonist ivuxolimab. The TCR was taken from an adult with an advanced solid tumor such as melanoma, head and neck, liver or kidney cancer.

CDR3 sequence: CASRAAGVETQYF. In DNA form, the CDR3 reads TGTGCCAGCAGAGCAGCGGGAGTAGAGACCCAGTACTTC. The chain recombines TRBV27 with TRBJ2-5, with 8 bases that match TRBD2. The CDR3 contains 13 residues. J was trimmed by 4 bases and V by 6 bases; bases with no gene match: 4. Germline CDR1 MNHEY, CDR2 SMNVEV (reference sequence).